This TCR beta chain originates from a study of yellow fever vaccine responses in identical twins. One entry per CDR3 protein results from TCRdb running MiXCR on the RT-PCR reads. The sample contains fewer than 7,000 distinct CDR3 sequences, about 76% of which appear only once. Overall study findings and caveats: As reported, the vaccine T cell response of twins seemed partly convergent and partly personalized.

As regards this clonotype: The antigen is unknown.

Per germline, CDR1 SGHTA and CDR2 FQGTGA. Trimming left V 2 bases short and J 3 bases short, with 14 bases between. The length of the CDR3 is 15 residues. This material consisted of T cells from blood (PBMCs), unsorted or a sorted subset (not recorded which), taken before or after yellow fever vaccination (not recorded which). This rearrangement joins TRBV7-3 to TRBJ2-7, with unresolved D. This sequence was found in a woman aged 18-29 years who received the yellow fever vaccine. The CDR3 loop is CASSLRPDPNYEQYF. Here the CDR3 DNA reads TGTGCCAGCAGCTTACGGCCGGACCCGAACTACGAGCAGTACTTC.